The clone carrying this T cell receptor (beta chain) was seen a few times. Its antigen is unknown. The data originate from a study of CD8 T cells in ankylosing spondylitis. Trimming left V 0 bases short and J 5 bases short, with 12 bases between. Per the germline V gene, CDR1 is SGHDT and CDR2 is YYEEEE. CDR3 length: 14 residues. Findings of the study overall: With a CD8+ phenotype, disease-linked clones were relatively rare in peripheral blood. A TCR beta motif of several highly homologous variants seemed to mark ankylosing spondylitis blood.

TCR beta libraries were made by quantitative 5'-RACE with molecular barcodes. MiXCR, run by TCRdb on the 5' RACE reads, gives a single entry per CDR3 protein. The sample consists of 200,000 to 250,000 distinct CDR3 sequences, about 17% of them appearing once. The TCR sequence derives from a male donor with ankylosing spondylitis. Sequencing was carried out using blood, either unsorted or a sorted T cell fraction (not recorded which). The chain is built from TRBV5-6 and TRBJ2-7, with D unclear. CDR3 loop: CASSLESGLDEQYF. As DNA, the CDR3 is TGTGCCAGCAGCTTGGAGAGTGGTCTGGACGAGCAGTACTTC.